This TCR beta chain was sequenced for a study of radiotherapy plus CTLA-4 blockade in lung cancer. Patients had chemo-refractory metastatic non-small-cell lung cancer and received focal radiation plus CTLA-4 blockade that used ipilimumab. Sequenced by immunoSEQ multiplex PCR; TCRdb stores in-frame clones only, minus some. Here the sample spans roughly 50,000 clones, around four fifths being singletons. CDR1 and CDR2 from the germline V gene are LNHDA and SQIVND (reference sequence). With 5 bases clipped from V and 3 bases from J, the junction kept 20 bases outside the gene matches. The CDR3 contains 21 residues.

This clonotype was obtained from a human donor with non-small cell lung cancer who had stable disease on radiotherapy plus ipilimumab. The material sequenced was peripheral blood, taken from a patient treated with radiotherapy plus ipilimumab. The V and J genes are TRBV19 and TRBJ2-6, with 9 bases identical to TRBD1. The CDR3 spells CASSPGIWGQGTKGGANVLTF. CDR3 DNA sequence: TGTGCCAGTAGTCCAGGGATCTGGGGACAGGGCACAAAGGGTGGGGCCAACGTCCTGACTTTC.